The 5 T cell receptor beta chains reported below all come from one sample, sequenced in a study of T cells after yellow fever vaccination. TCRdb re-analysed the 5' RACE reads in MiXCR, keeping a single row per CDR3 protein. The table has a few hundred thousand distinct CDR3 sequences, less than 9.5% seen once. This specimen consisted of CD4+ T cells sorted from PBMCs, obtained 5 days after the yellow fever booster vaccination. Receptors originate from a man aged 18 to 29 who received the YFV17D yellow fever vaccine.

This clonotype was seen more than once but under ten times. The gene calls are TRBV6-2 or TRBV6-3 and TRBJ2-7; D perhaps matches TRBD2 (6 bases). The germline V gene has CDR1 MNHEY and CDR2 SVGEGT. Trimming took off 6 bases at V and 0 bases at J, with 18 bases between the two ends. The CDR3 is made up of 16 amino acids. The CDR3 spells CASRTPGGGVSYEQYF. CDR3 sequence (DNA): TGTGCCAGCAGAACCCCCGGGGGTGGAGTCTCCTACGAGCAGTACTTC.

The genes are TRBV20-1 and TRBJ2-7, with TRBD1 matching over 8 bases. V was clipped by 5 bases and J by 6 bases; unmatched bases: 12. The CDR3 is 14 amino acids. Germline CDR1 reads DFQATT; CDR2 reads SNEGSKA (reference sequence). CDR3 sequence (DNA): TGCAGTGCTTATCGCAGGGGGCCCCTGGGCGAGCAGTACTTC. It is translated as CSAYRRGPLGEQYF.

This clonotype was detected many times. The chain uses TRBV20-1 and TRBJ1-3; tentatively, D is TRBD1 (5 bases). Germline V lookup: CDR1 DFQATT, CDR2 SNEGSKA (reference sequence). The CDR3 has 15 amino acids. V was cut by 4 bases and J by 8 bases, with 21 bases left in between. The CDR3 region is CSAITPGPSGDTIYF. The CDR3 DNA reads TGCAGTGCTATCACGCCGGGACCCTCCGGGGACACCATATATTTT.

The V gene is TRBV12-3 or TRBV12-4, the J gene TRBJ1-3, with no clear D. V was pared by 9 bases and J by 0 bases, with 15 bases between. The CDR3 is 15 amino acids. The CDR3 sequence: CARPSAGNSGNTIYF. The CDR3 nucleotides read TGTGCCAGGCCCAGCGCGGGCAACTCTGGAAACACCATATATTTT.

This clonotype was seen repeatedly, ten times or more. V and J are TRBV12-3 or TRBV12-4 and TRBJ2-2; D is uncertain. This CDR3 spans 10 amino acids. With 8 bases removed from V and 6 bases from J, the gap between germline ends came to 4 bases. The CDR3 region has the DNA TGTGCCAGCGAAGCCGGGGAGCTGTTTTTT. Amino acid sequence: CASEAGELFF.